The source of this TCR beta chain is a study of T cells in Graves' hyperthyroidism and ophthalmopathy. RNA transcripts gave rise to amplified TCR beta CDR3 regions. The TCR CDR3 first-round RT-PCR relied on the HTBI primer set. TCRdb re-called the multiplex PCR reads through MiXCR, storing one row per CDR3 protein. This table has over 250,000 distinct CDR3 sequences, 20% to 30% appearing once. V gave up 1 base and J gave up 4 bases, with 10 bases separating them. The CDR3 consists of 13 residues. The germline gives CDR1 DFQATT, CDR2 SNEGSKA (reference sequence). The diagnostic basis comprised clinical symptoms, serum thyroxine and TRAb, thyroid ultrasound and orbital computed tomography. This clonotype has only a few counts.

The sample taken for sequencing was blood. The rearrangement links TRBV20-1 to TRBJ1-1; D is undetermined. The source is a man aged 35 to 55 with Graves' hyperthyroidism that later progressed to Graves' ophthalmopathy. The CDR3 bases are TGCAGTGCTAGAGGGCTTCTCGGCACTGAAGCTTTCTTT. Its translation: CSARGLLGTEAFF.